These 11 T cell receptor beta chains came from one sample sequenced in a study of regulatory T cells in long-lasting Graves disease. Construction of the TCR beta libraries employed iRepertoire HTBI primers in conjunction with Arm-PCR of CDR3 regions. MiXCR, run by TCRdb on the multiplex PCR reads, gives a single entry per CDR3 protein. The table records about 660,000 distinct CDR3 sequences, approximately 29% of them present only once. Described time point: persistent/refractory GD, antithyroid drugs over 5 years with positive TRAb. TCR sequences were obtained from RNA taken from PBMCs. Specimen: peripheral blood mononuclear cells (PBMCs), collected when the disease was refractory, from a patient treated with antithyroid drugs. Every receptor here comes from a female donor with Graves disease.

This chain connects TRBV5-6 to TRBJ2-7; 12 nucleotides match TRBD2. The V and J ends lost 2 bases and 0 bases, in that order; junction bases with no gene match: 3. The germline CDR1 and CDR2 sequences are SGHDT and YYEEEE. This CDR3 is built from 16 residues. The CDR3 nucleotides read TGTGCCAGCAGCTTCAGGACTAGCGGGATCTCCTACGAGCAGTACTTC. Its translation: CASSFRTSGISYEQYF.

J is TRBJ2-6 and V is TRBV12-3 or TRBV12-4; perhaps TRBD1 as D (6 bases). V shed 3 bases and J shed 2 bases, with 17 bases lying between them. This CDR3 spans 18 amino acids. The CDR3 coding sequence is TGTGCCAGCAGTTTGTTCCGAGCAGGGGCGACTGGGGCCAACGTCCTGACTTTC. Its protein is CASSLFRAGATGANVLTF.

This clonotype was seen more than once but under ten times. The CDR3 nucleotides read TGCGCCAGCAGTCCTGAATTGTTGGGACAGGTGAACACCGGGGAGCTGTTTTTT. Encoded protein: CASSPELLGQVNTGELFF. V is TRBV5-1 and J is TRBJ2-2; TRBD1 aligns across 8 bases. The junction had 13 bases not matched to a gene; V was cut back by 5 bases and J by 1 base. Germline V lookup: CDR1 SGHRS, CDR2 YFSETQ. The CDR3 spans 18 residues.

To note about this clonotype: This likely stems from a read error, as it lies one base from a far larger clone. The chain combines TRBV11-1 with TRBJ2-5; TRBD1 or TRBD2 may be the D gene (5 bases each). Germline lookup yields CDR1 SGHAT and CDR2 FQDESV (reference sequence). CDR3 length: 14 residues. The V gene lost 4 bases and the J gene lost 0 bases, with 9 bases spanning the gap. The CDR3 coding sequence is TGTGCCAGCAGCTCGGGACCCCACCAAGAGACCCAGTACTTC. It translates to CASSSGPHQETQYF.

In its sample, this clonotype was seen a few times. This chain connects TRBV6-2 or TRBV6-3 to TRBJ1-1, with D tentatively TRBD1 (6 bases). V was clipped by 7 bases and J by 4 bases, with 13 bases between them. The CDR3 is 13 residues long. Germline V CDR1 and CDR2: MNHEY, SVGEGT. The DNA for the CDR3 is TGTGCCAGCACCCAAGGGGGGAGCACTGAAGCTTTCTTT. Translated, it gives CASTQGGSTEAFF.

This clonotype was detected ten times or more. The J gene is TRBJ1-4, the V gene TRBV7-6; TRBD1 is a possible D gene (5 bases). Trimming stripped 2 bases from V and 8 bases from J, with 18 bases between. The CDR3 has 16 amino acids. The germline CDR1 and CDR2 sequences are SGHVS and FNYEAQ. The CDR3: CASSLRTAQGSEKLFF. The DNA for the CDR3 is TGTGCCAGCAGCTTAAGGACCGCCCAGGGCAGCGAAAAACTGTTTTTT.

This clonotype was detected ten times or more. The chain is built from TRBV28 and TRBJ2-5, with 7 bases that match TRBD1. Germline CDR1 is MDHEN and CDR2 is SYDVKM. V dropped 4 bases and J dropped 5; count of bases not matched to a gene: 10. The CDR3 is 15 residues long. CDR3 in amino acids: CASSSPTGLRETQYF. Written as DNA, the CDR3 is TGTGCCAGCAGTTCCCCGACAGGGTTAAGGGAGACCCAGTACTTC.

There are many counts of this clonotype. This chain links TRBV12-3 or TRBV12-4 with TRBJ1-1; TRBD1 might be the D (5 bases). This CDR3 is built from 12 residues. The V gene lost 7 bases and the J gene lost 11 bases, with 17 bases spanning the gap. In nucleotides, the CDR3 is TGTGCCAGCACCCGCAGGGTGGGTATGGCTTTCTTT. As protein: CASTRRVGMAFF.

This clonotype was seen a few times. This chain links TRBV19 with TRBJ1-1, with D unresolved. The CDR3 is 15 amino acids. From germline, CDR1 is LNHDA and CDR2 SQIVND (reference sequence). The germline V and J ends were trimmed by 0 bases and 1 base, with 9 bases remaining between them. The DNA for the CDR3 is TGTGCCAGTAGTATAGATTGGTCGGCGAACACTGAAGCTTTCTTT. Its translation is CASSIDWSANTEAFF.

V is TRBV30 and J is TRBJ2-7, with 10 bases fitting TRBD2. The germline CDR1 and CDR2 sequences are GTSNPN and SVGIG (reference sequence). The CDR3 runs 14 residues. V lost 1 base and J lost 3; bases outside the gene matches: 3. CDR3 sequence reads: CAWSASGRVYEQYF. In nucleotides, the CDR3 is TGTGCCTGGAGTGCTAGCGGGAGAGTCTACGAGCAGTACTTC.

This clonotype was found a few times. The chain joins TRBV3-1 to TRBJ1-1; D gene unclear. This CDR3 has 13 amino acids. Germline lookup yields CDR1 LGHDT and CDR2 YNNKEL (reference sequence). V was trimmed by 4 bases and J by 10 bases, leaving 16 bases between them. The CDR3 sequence: CASSPLAGSPAFF. As DNA, the CDR3 is TGTGCCAGCAGCCCCCTGGCCGGATCACCAGCTTTCTTT.